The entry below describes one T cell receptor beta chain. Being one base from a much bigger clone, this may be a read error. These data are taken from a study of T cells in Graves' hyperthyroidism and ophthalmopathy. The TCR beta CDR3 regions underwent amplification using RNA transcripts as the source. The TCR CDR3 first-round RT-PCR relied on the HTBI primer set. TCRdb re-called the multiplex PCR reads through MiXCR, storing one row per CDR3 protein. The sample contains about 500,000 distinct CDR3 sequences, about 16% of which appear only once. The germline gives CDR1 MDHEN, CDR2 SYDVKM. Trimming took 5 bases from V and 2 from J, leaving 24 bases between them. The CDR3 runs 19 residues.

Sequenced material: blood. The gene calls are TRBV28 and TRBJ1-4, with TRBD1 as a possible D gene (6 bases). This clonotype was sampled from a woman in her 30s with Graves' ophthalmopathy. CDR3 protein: CASSETGTDVSGTNEKLFF. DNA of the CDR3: TGTGCCAGCAGTGAGACAGGCACCGATGTTAGTGGGACTAATGAAAAACTGTTTTTT.